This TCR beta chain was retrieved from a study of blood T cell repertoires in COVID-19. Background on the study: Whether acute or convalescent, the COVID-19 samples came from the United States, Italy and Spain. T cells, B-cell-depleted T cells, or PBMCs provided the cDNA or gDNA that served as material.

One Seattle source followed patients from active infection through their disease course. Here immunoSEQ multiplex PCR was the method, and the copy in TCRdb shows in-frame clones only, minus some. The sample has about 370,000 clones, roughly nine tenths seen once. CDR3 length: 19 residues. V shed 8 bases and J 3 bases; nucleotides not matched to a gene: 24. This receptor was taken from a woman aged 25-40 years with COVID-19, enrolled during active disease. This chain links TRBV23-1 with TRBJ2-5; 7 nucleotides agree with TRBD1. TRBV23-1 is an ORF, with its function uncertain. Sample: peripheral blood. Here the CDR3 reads CASQTSLRDSRGGEETQYF. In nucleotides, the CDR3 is TGCGCCAGCCAAACCTCCCTCCGGGACAGCCGAGGTGGTGAAGAGACCCAGTACTTC.